This TCR beta chain stems from a study of read filtering for tumor transcriptome and immune sequencing. Overall study: Mean patient age was around 66 years, range roughly 40 to 80; over 16 male, around 15 female. IR-seq gave about 3.5 to 10.27 million TCR reads per sample; RNA-seq gave about 80 to 1273. Study findings and constraints: About 81.9% of IR-seq clonotypes had a single read, yet these held approximately 4% of reads.

From roughly 400 ng of RNA, a library with molecular barcoded alpha/delta and beta/gamma adaptors was made. One entry per CDR3 protein, called by TCRdb with MiXCR from the reads. Of over 80,000 distinct CDR3 sequences listed, around 12% were seen once; the top ten hold 14% to 15%. In this sample, this clonotype turned up many times. Antigen specificity is unknown. J lost 7 bases, V lost 2 bases, and 13 bases had no gene match. The germline gives CDR1 DFQATT, CDR2 SNEGSKA (reference sequence). This CDR3 is built from 18 residues. At the time of active disease, bone marrow was collected from every patient.

The V gene is TRBV20-1, the J gene TRBJ2-1; 14 bases fit TRBD2. Sequenced: a population of CD138-negative cells sorted from bone marrow. This clonotype was obtained from a donor over 35 with multiple myeloma. Written as DNA, the CDR3 is TGCAGTGCTAGATCCCCCAGGACTAGCGGGAGGTTGTGGAATGAGCAGTTCTTC. Translating gives CSARSPRTSGRLWNEQFF.